These 19 T cell receptor beta chains were all obtained from the same sample, sequenced in a study of blood T cell repertoires in COVID-19. Data came from immunoSEQ multiplex PCR; TCRdb stores just in-frame clones and leaves some out. The sample carries more than 70,000 clones, approximately 90% recorded once. The sample comprised peripheral blood. The origin of the receptors is a woman aged 50 to 65 with active or convalescent COVID-19.

The chain links TRBV2 to TRBJ2-7; 7 nucleotides line up with TRBD1. The junction had 5 bases not matched to a gene; V was cut back by 3 bases and J by 0 bases. This CDR3 contains 15 residues. Per germline, CDR1 SNHLY and CDR2 FYNNEI. The chain's CDR3 is CASSDIGTVSYEQYF. In nucleotides, the CDR3 is TGTGCCAGCAGTGATATCGGGACAGTCTCCTACGAGCAGTACTTC.

This chain joins TRBV24-1 and TRBJ2-3; possibly TRBD1 for D (6 bases). Germline V lookup: CDR1 KGHDR, CDR2 SFDVKD. The V gene lost 0 bases and the J gene lost 0 bases, with 21 bases spanning the gap. The CDR3 extends over 20 amino acids. Written as DNA, the CDR3 is TGTGCCACCAGTGATTTGCAGGCAGGGGCCGGGACGGCTAGCACAGATACGCAGTATTTT. It translates to CATSDLQAGAGTASTDTQYF.

J is TRBJ2-7 and V is TRBV7-9, with 8 nucleotides matching TRBD2. The CDR3 runs to 17 residues. Germline CDR1 SEHNR, CDR2 FQNEAQ (reference sequence). J gave up 5 bases and V 1 base, and 13 bases lay outside the gene matches. The CDR3 sequence: CASSLGAGTRGSDEQYF. The CDR3 bases are TGTGCCAGCAGCTTAGGCGCGGGGACTAGGGGGAGCGACGAGCAGTACTTC.

The chain is built from TRBV20-1 and TRBJ1-3, with D possibly TRBD1 on 5 matching bases. The CDR3 has 11 amino acids. V lost 7 bases and J 8 bases, leaving 12 bases between the germline ends. Germline V gene data show CDR1 as DFQATT and CDR2 as SNEGSKA (reference sequence). The CDR3 DNA sequence: TGCAGTGTGGGCCTAGGGGACACCATATATTTT. It yields the protein CSVGLGDTIYF.

The chain joins TRBV19 to TRBJ2-1; 9 bases are a match to TRBD2. This CDR3 region has 15 residues. Germline V gives CDR1 LNHDA, CDR2 SQIVND (reference sequence). V shed 5 bases and J 6 bases; nucleotides not matched to a gene: 8. In nucleotides, the CDR3 is TGTGCCAGTAGTTTGCCGGGACTAGCAATCAATGAGCAGTTCTTC. This gives the protein CASSLPGLAINEQFF.

J is TRBJ2-1 and V is TRBV2, with 10 bases aligning to TRBD2. Germline V CDR1 and CDR2: SNHLY, FYNNEI. V dropped 4 bases and J dropped 8; count of bases not matched to a gene: 20. The CDR3 is made up of 19 amino acids. CDR3 DNA: TGTGCCAGCAGTGCCACACTCCTGGGAAGCGGGGGGGCTAGGTATGAGCAGTTCTTC. This codes for CASSATLLGSGGARYEQFF.

The rearrangement links TRBV4-3 to TRBJ1-2, with 7 bases fitting TRBD1. The CDR3 consists of 16 residues. Germline CDR1 and CDR2: LGHNA and YSLEER. The V segment lost 0 bases and the J segment 7 bases; nucleotides outside the gene matches: 11. This chain's CDR3 is CASSQDLGGGSLGYTF. The CDR3 coding sequence is TGCGCCAGCAGCCAAGATTTAGGGGGCGGGTCTCTTGGCTACACCTTC.

V gene TRBV5-1 combines with J gene TRBJ2-7; 8 nucleotides match TRBD1. V lost 2 bases and J lost 5; bases outside the gene matches: 12. The CDR3 spans 16 residues. Germline V gives CDR1 SGHRS, CDR2 YFSETQ. The CDR3 is CASSFLRSDRVNEQYF. The DNA for the CDR3 is TGCGCCAGCAGCTTCCTACGGTCGGACAGGGTCAACGAGCAGTACTTC.

V is TRBV27 and J is TRBJ1-2, with 9 bases that match TRBD1. The trim removed 4 bases at V and 0 bases at J, leaving 6 bases unmatched. There are 16 residues in the CDR3. The V gene's germline CDR1 is MNHEY and CDR2 SMNVEV (reference sequence). CDR3: CASSSGQGQSNYGYTF. The CDR3 DNA reads as TGTGCCAGCAGTTCGGGACAGGGACAATCTAACTATGGCTACACCTTC.

The chain couples TRBV2 to TRBJ1-1, with a weak D call TRBD1 (6 bases). The CDR3 spans 13 residues. Germline values: CDR1 SNHLY, CDR2 FYNNEI. V was shortened by 5 bases and J by 6 bases, with 13 bases between the two germline ends. The CDR3 is CASSLAGVSEAFF. Written as DNA, the CDR3 is TGTGCCAGCAGTTTGGCAGGGGTATCTGAAGCTTTCTTT.

This chain uses TRBV9 with TRBJ1-5, with 8 bases fitting TRBD1. The V and J ends lost 3 bases and 6 bases, in that order; junction bases with no gene match: 8. Germline-derived CDR1 and CDR2 are SGDLS and YYNGEE. The CDR3 is made up of 15 amino acids. The CDR3 DNA is TGTGCCAGCAGCGCGACAGGGGATTCTAGTCAGCCCCAGCATTTT. Protein product: CASSATGDSSQPQHF.

The chain has TRBV6-6 and TRBJ2-7; 8 nucleotides match TRBD1. The V segment lost 5 bases and the J segment 2 bases; nucleotides outside the gene matches: 8. From germline, CDR1 is MNHNY and CDR2 SVGAGI (reference sequence). The length of the CDR3 is 15 residues. CDR3 residues: CASSPHQDRAYEQYF. The CDR3 DNA follows: TGTGCCAGCAGTCCCCACCAGGACAGGGCCTACGAGCAGTACTTC.

The V gene is TRBV18, the J gene TRBJ1-1, with unresolved D. The CDR3 is made up of 14 amino acids. V lost 3 bases, J lost 0 bases, and 8 bases lay in between. The germline gives CDR1 KGHSH, CDR2 LQKENI. The CDR3 DNA is TGTGCCAGCTCACCCGCGCGCGTGAACACTGAAGCTTTCTTT. Its protein is CASSPARVNTEAFF.

The rearrangement links TRBV2 to TRBJ1-6; TRBD1 matches 7 bases. CDR1 is SNHLY, CDR2 FYNNEI, per germline. The V segment lost 5 bases and the J segment 9 bases; nucleotides outside the gene matches: 13. The CDR3 is 16 amino acids. The DNA for the CDR3 is TGTGCCAGCAGTCCAGATACCCACAGGGGAGGTTCACCCCTCCACTTT. Translating it yields CASSPDTHRGGSPLHF.

The V gene is TRBV6-5, the J gene TRBJ1-1, with 9 bases matching TRBD1. The germline V gene encodes CDR1 MNHEY and CDR2 SVGAGI. The CDR3 runs to 16 residues. V lost 4 bases, J lost 4 bases, and 10 bases stayed unmatched. CDR3 sequence (DNA): TGTGCCAGCAGTTCACCCTCGCCGACAGGGGGCACTGAAGCTTTCTTT. Amino acids: CASSSPSPTGGTEAFF.

The chain has TRBV7-2 and TRBJ1-3; 7 bases align to TRBD1. There are 17 residues in the CDR3. V lost 0 bases to trimming and J lost 2 bases; unmatched junction nucleotides: 7. In germline, CDR1 is SGHTA, CDR2 FQGNSA. This chain's CDR3 is CASSLAGAGGTGNTIYF. In nucleotides, the CDR3 is TGTGCCAGCAGCTTAGCGGGCGCAGGGGGGACTGGAAACACCATATATTTT.

This clone was counted between two and nine times. The chain carries TRBV6-2 or TRBV6-3 and TRBJ2-5; TRBD1 agrees at 7 bases. The V gene end was trimmed by 5 bases and the J gene end by 2 bases; junction bases not matched to a gene: 11. Germline V gives CDR1 MNHEY, CDR2 SVGEGT. The CDR3 contains 16 residues. The DNA for the CDR3 is TGTGCCAGCAGTGCCAGCGGCAGGGGGAATCAAGAGACCCAGTACTTC. Translating it yields CASSASGRGNQETQYF.

The V and J genes are TRBV5-1 and TRBJ1-2; 7 bases fit TRBD1. CDR3 length: 12 residues. The V gene's germline CDR1 is SGHRS and CDR2 YFSETQ. The J segment lost 8 bases and the V segment lost 3 bases, leaving 4 bases of the junction unmatched. As DNA, the CDR3 is TGCGCCAGCAGCTGGGACAGTCTGGGCTACACCTTC. It codes for CASSWDSLGYTF.

The V call is TRBV19, the J call TRBJ1-3; D not certain. Looked up from germline, CDR1 is LNHDA and CDR2 is SQIVND (reference sequence). Trimming left V 7 bases short and J 2 bases short, with 9 bases between. This CDR3 region has 13 residues. The CDR3 sequence: CASTSGAGNTIYF. The CDR3 bases are TGTGCCAGTACCTCAGGTGCTGGAAACACCATATATTTT.